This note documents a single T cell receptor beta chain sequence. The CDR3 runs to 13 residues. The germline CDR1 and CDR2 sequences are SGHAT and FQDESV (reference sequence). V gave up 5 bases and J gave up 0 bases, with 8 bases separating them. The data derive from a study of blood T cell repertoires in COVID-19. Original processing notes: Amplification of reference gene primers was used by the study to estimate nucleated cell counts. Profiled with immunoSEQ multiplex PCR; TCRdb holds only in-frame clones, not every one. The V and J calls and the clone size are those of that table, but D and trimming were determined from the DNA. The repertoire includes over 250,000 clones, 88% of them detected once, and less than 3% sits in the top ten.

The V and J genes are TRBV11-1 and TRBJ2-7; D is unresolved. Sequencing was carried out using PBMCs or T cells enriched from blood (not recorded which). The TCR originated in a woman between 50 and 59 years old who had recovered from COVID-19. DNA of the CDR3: TGTGCCAGCAGCCCTCTTATCTCCTACGAGCAGTACTTC. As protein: CASSPLISYEQYF. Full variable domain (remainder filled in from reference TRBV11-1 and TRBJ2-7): EAEVAQSPRYKITEKSQAVAFWCDPISGHATLYWYRQILGQGPELLVQFQDESVVDDSQLPKDRFSAERLKGVDSTLKIQPAELGDSAMYLCASSPLISYEQYFGPGTRLTVT.